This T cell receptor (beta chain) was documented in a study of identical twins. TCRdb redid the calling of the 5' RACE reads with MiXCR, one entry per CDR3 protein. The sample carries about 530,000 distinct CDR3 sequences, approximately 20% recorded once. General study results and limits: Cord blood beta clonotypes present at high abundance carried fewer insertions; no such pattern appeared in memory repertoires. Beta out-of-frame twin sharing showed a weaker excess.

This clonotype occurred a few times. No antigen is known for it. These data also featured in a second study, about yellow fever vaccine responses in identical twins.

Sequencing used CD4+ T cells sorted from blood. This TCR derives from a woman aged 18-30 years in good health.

The CDR3 is CASSLGFGNSPLHF. As DNA, the CDR3 is TGTGCCAGCAGCTTAGGGTTTGGGAATTCACCCCTCCACTTT. The genes are TRBV7-9 and TRBJ1-6; D remains unclear. This CDR3 contains 14 residues. The ends were cut back, 1 base at V and 7 bases at J, with 8 bases in the middle. The germline V gene has CDR1 SEHNR and CDR2 FQNEAQ (reference sequence).